The 2 T cell receptor beta chains presented below share a single source sample, sequenced in a study of shared T cell receptors in the human thymus. Method: immunoSEQ multiplex PCR; TCRdb's copy keeps in-frame clones and lacks some. The sample holds 630,000 or so clones, around 87% seen once. The data were also submitted as part of a second study, on human thymus T cells.

The sequencing input was thymocytes. The receptors were sampled from a boy under two years old with a congenital heart defect.

Only one count was recorded for this clone. The J gene is TRBJ1-5, the V gene TRBV18; no firm D call. Between the trimmed V and J ends, which lost 0 bases and 4 bases, there was a span of 7 bases. The CDR3 is 14 amino acids. Germline V CDR1 and CDR2: KGHSH, LQKENI. Here the CDR3 DNA reads TGTGCCAGCTCACCACCGATGCAGAATCAGCCCCAGCATTTT. It yields the protein CASSPPMQNQPQHF. The full variable domain, its missing parts supplied by reference TRBV18 and TRBJ1-5, is NAGVMQNPRHLVRRRGQEARLRCSPMKGHSHVYWYRQLPEEGLKFMVYLQKENIIDESGMPKERFSAEFPKEGPSILRIQQVVRGDSAAYFCASSPPMQNQPQHFGDGTRLSIL.

A note on this clone: Other DNA sequences in the sample encode the same CDR3. The chain carries TRBV9 and TRBJ1-3; D is undetermined. Trimming removed 2 bases at V and 4 bases at J, with 13 bases between. CDR3 length equals 15 residues. Germline V gives CDR1 SGDLS, CDR2 YYNGEE. CDR3 in amino acids: CASSVRGGSGNTIYF. CDR3 DNA: TGTGCCAGCAGCGTCAGAGGAGGCTCCGGAAACACCATATATTTT.